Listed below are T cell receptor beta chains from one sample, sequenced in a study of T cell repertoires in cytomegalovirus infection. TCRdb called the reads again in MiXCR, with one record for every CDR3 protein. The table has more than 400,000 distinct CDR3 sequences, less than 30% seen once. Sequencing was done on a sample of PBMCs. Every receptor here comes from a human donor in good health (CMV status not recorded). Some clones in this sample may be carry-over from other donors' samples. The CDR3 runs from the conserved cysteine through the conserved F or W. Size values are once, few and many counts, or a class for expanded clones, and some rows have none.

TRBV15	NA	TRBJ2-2	CATSRVKRTSGNTGELFF
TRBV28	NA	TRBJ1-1	CATSWGSGTEAFF
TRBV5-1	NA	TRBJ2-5	CASSQNTGLETQYF
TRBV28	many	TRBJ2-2	CASSETSGRGTGELFF
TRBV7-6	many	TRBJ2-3	CASSLGMGLDTQYF
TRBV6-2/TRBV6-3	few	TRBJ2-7	CASSYTARSGSYEQYF
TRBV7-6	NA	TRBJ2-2	CASSPRAGGDAGELFF
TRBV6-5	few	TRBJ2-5	CASRITQRETQYF
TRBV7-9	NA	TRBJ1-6	CASSPHSDSPLHF
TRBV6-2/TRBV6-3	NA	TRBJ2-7	CAIQQGYEQYF
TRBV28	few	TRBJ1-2	CASSRDRNNYGYTF
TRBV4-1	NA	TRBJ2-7	CASSPLEGAGAYEQYF
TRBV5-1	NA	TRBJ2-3	CASVRGGATDTQYF
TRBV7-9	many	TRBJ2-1	CASSPAGRVSSYNEQFF
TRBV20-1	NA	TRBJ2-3	CSEQPGSGTDTQYF
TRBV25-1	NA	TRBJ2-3	CASSEPGVYTQYF